Following are 2 T cell receptor beta chains from one sample sequenced in a study of OX40 agonist ivuxolimab in advanced cancers. Here immunoSEQ multiplex PCR was the method, and the copy in TCRdb shows in-frame clones only, minus some. Among fewer than 85,000 clones listed, 80% to 95% were seen once. Source: CD4+ or CD8+ T cells sorted from blood, taken in a trial of the OX40 agonist ivuxolimab. Receptor source: an adult with an advanced solid tumor such as melanoma, head and neck, liver or kidney cancer.

This rearrangement joins TRBV18 to TRBJ2-7; TRBD1 matches at 9 bases. The CDR3 sequence is 16 residues long. Germline loops: CDR1 KGHSH, CDR2 LQKENI. The J segment lost 5 bases and the V segment lost 3 bases, leaving 11 bases of the junction unmatched. CDR3 sequence: CASSPPWGQGIDEQYF. For the CDR3, the DNA is TGTGCCAGCTCACCCCCCTGGGGACAGGGAATCGACGAGCAGTACTTC.

In this sample, this clone turned up a few times. The chain employs TRBV28 and TRBJ1-5; D perhaps matches TRBD1 (5 bases). The V and J ends lost 8 bases and 4 bases respectively, with 6 bases between them. Per germline, CDR1 MDHEN and CDR2 SYDVKM. The CDR3 is made up of 11 amino acids. The CDR3 loop is CASEGNQPQHF. CDR3 coding DNA: TGTGCCAGCGAGGGGAATCAGCCCCAGCATTTT. Complete variable domain (other parts from reference TRBV28 and TRBJ1-5): DVKVTQSSRYLVKRTGEKVFLECVQDMDHENMFWYRQDPGLGLRLIYFSYDVKMKEKGDIPEGYSVSREKKERFSLILESASTNQTSMYLCASEGNQPQHFGDGTRLSIL.